This T cell receptor beta chain comes out of a study of shared clonotypes between healthy human individuals. General study results and limits: Larger richness was generally estimated for naive than memory subsets. Clonotypes which were not shared had lower generation probabilities than clonotypes that all four donors shared.

This clone was picked up one time. Its antigen remains unknown. Recent vaccinations or acute infections were absent in the healthy HIV-negative adult donors. This CDR3 spans 16 amino acids. Trimming left V 5 bases short and J 2 bases short, with 16 bases between. CDR1 is SGHNT and CDR2 is YENEEA in the germline V gene. The authors ran the assay at deep level. Profiled with immunoSEQ multiplex PCR; TCRdb holds only in-frame clones, not every one. The sample includes millions of clones, more than 90% of them seen just once. This sequence originates from a man younger than 35 in good health. Sequencing was performed on naive CD4+ T cells sorted from blood. Specified subset: CD45RA+ positively selected. V usage is TRBV11-3 and J usage is TRBJ2-4, with D possibly being TRBD1 or TRBD2 (5 bases each). Here the CDR3 reads CASSREGFPSKNIQYF. For the CDR3, the DNA is TGTGCCAGCAGCCGTGAGGGGTTCCCTTCCAAAAACATTCAGTACTTC.